This T cell receptor (beta chain) came from a study of T cell responses to AZD1222 COVID-19 vaccine. Study results and caveats: A mostly white British donor set with more females was recruited, and clonal diversity was possibly underestimated. An increase in Spike-specific TCR breadth and depth was observed after two AZD1222 doses.

Repertoires were generated with immunoSEQ multiplex PCR, while TCRdb's copy carries only in-frame clones and drops some. The data contain about 160,000 clones, 90% to 95% of them singletons. This CDR3 spans 15 amino acids. Germline-derived CDR1 and CDR2 are PRHDT and FYEKMQ (reference sequence). After removal of 1 base from V and 4 bases from J, the junction contained 2 bases not matched to a gene. Of note for this clone: No antigen is known for it.

This clonotype was sampled from an adult in good health. The chain uses TRBV13 and TRBJ2-4, with 9 bases aligning to TRBD2. This material consisted of peripheral blood, taken on day 0 of MenACWY control vaccination. The CDR3 DNA follows: TGTGCCAGCAGCTTAGTGACTAGCGGAAAAAACATTCAGTACTTC. Its translation: CASSLVTSGKNIQYF.